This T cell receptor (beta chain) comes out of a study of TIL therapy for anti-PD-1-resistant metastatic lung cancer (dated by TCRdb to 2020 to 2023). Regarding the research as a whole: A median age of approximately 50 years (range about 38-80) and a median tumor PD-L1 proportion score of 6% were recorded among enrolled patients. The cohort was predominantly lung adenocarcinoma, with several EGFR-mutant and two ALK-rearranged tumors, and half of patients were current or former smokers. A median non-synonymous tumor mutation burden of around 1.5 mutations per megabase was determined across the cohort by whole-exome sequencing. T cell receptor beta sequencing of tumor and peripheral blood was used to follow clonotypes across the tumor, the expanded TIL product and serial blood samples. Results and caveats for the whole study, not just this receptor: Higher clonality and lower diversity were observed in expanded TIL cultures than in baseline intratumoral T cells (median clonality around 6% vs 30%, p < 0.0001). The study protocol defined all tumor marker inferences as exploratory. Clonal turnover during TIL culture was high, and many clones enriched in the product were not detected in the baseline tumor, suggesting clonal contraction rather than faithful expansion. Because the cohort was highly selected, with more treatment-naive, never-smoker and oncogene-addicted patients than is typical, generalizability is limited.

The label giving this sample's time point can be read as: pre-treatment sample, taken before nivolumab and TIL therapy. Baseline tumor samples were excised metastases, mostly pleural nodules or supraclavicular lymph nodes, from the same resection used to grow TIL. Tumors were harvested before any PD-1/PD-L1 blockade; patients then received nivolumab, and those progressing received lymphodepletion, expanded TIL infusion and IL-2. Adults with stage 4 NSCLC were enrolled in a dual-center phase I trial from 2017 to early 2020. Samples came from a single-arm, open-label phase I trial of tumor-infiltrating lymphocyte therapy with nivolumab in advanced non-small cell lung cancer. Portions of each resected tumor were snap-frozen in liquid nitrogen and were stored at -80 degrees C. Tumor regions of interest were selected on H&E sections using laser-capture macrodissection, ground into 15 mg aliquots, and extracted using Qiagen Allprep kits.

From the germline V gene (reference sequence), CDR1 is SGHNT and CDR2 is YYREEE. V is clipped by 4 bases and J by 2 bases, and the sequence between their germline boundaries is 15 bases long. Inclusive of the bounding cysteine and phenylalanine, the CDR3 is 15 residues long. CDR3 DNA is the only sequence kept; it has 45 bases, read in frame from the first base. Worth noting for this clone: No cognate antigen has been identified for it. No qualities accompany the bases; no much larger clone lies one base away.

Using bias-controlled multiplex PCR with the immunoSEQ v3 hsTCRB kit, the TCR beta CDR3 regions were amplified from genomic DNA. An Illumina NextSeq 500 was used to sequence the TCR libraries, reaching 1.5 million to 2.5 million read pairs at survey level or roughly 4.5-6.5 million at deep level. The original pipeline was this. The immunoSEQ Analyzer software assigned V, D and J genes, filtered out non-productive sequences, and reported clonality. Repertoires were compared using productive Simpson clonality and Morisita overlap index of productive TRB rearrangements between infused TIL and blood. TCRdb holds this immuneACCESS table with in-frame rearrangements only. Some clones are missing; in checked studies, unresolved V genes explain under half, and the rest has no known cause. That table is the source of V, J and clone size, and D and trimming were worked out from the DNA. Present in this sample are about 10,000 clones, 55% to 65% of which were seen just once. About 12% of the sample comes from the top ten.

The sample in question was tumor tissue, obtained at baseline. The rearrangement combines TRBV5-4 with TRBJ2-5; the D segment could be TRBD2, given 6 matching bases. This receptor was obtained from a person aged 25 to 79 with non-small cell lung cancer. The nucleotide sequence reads TGTGCCAGCAGCAATCGATTCGGGGGTCAAGAGACCCAGTACTTC. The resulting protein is CASSNRFGGQETQYF.